This T cell receptor beta chain originates from a study of persistence of HIV-infected CD4 T cells. Study-wide points: Antigen-responding cells were enriched for degenerate expanded CDR3beta sequences.

Overlapping HIV-1 Gag 15-mer peptides at around 1 ug per peptide per mL were used. Sorted nonresponding memory CD4+ T cells were CD40L-negative, CD69-negative, CD45RO-high. Plasma HIV-1 RNA stayed below 50 copies/mL for at least 4 years. As to this clone: Its antigen is as yet unknown.

Sequencing used immunoSEQ version 4 in survey mode. The assay was immunoSEQ multiplex PCR, and TCRdb's table has in-frame clones only and misses some. The data show around 30,000 clones, around 82% seen once. From germline, CDR1 is MNHEY and CDR2 SVGEGT. V lost 2 bases and J lost 5, with 10 bases in between. The CDR3 runs 14 residues. The sample in question was CD4+ T cells sorted from PBMCs after approximately 19-hour stimulation, obtained from a patient who received antiretroviral therapy. The J gene is TRBJ1-5, the V gene TRBV6-2 or TRBV6-3; maybe TRBD1 (6 bases). This TCR was sampled from an adult woman with HIV who was CMV-seropositive. In DNA form, the CDR3 reads TGTGCCAGCAGTTACGGGGGCTCCCATCAGCCCCAGCATTTT. This sequence encodes CASSYGGSHQPQHF.